This passage covers 10 T cell receptor beta chains from one sample sequenced in a study of glioma-infiltrating T cells. TCR alpha and beta CDR3 regions were amplified from RNA using iRepertoire nested multiplex PCR. TCRdb reanalysed the multiplex PCR reads using MiXCR and keeps one entry per CDR3 protein. The table lists about 93,000 distinct CDR3 sequences, 35% to 45% of them singletons, with about two fifths in the top ten. The sample comprised glioma tissue, nonneoplastic brain tissue, or PBMCs (not recorded which). These receptor sequences come from a human donor with low-grade glioma or glioblastoma, undergoing nonglioma brain surgery, or in good health (not recorded which).

This clonotype was seen repeatedly, ten times or more. The chain couples TRBV28 to TRBJ1-5; D may be TRBD1 (5 bases). Germline CDR1 is MDHEN and CDR2 is SYDVKM. Trimming took off 10 bases at V and 1 base at J, with 20 bases between the two ends. This CDR3 is 16 amino acids long. CDR3 sequence reads: CATMDQGVRSNQPQHF. The CDR3 DNA is TGTGCCACTATGGACCAAGGGGTAAGGAGCAATCAGCCCCAGCATTTT. Complete variable domain (other parts from reference TRBV28 and TRBJ1-5): DVKVTQSSRYLVKRTGEKVFLECVQDMDHENMFWYRQDPGLGLRLIYFSYDVKMKEKGDIPEGYSVSREKKERFSLILESASTNQTSMYLCATMDQGVRSNQPQHFGDGTRLSIL.

This clonotype occurred a few times. The CDR3 nucleotides read TGTGCCAGTACCCTAAAGGGGGGGTCACAGACCCGGGCCGGGGAGCTGTTTTTT. Translating gives CASTLKGGSQTRAGELFF. The rearrangement uses TRBV19 and TRBJ2-2; D is perhaps TRBD2 (7 bases). With 7 bases removed from V and 6 bases from J, the gap between germline ends came to 27 bases. CDR1 and CDR2 from the germline V gene are LNHDA and SQIVND (reference sequence). The CDR3 is 18 residues long.

The V and J genes are TRBV6-2 or TRBV6-3 and TRBJ1-5, with D possibly TRBD1 on 5 matching bases. This CDR3 has 13 residues. Trimming cost V 8 bases and J 6 bases, with 14 bases left between them. Germline assignment: CDR1 MNHEY and CDR2 SVGEGT. The CDR3 DNA follows: TGTGCCAGCCGGAAAGGGGAGGTTCAGCCCCAGCATTTT. Translating it yields CASRKGEVQPQHF.

This clonotype was seen once. The chain uses TRBV20-1 and TRBJ2-1, with D maybe TRBD2 (6 bases). V shed 0 bases and J shed 4 bases, with 13 bases lying between them. The CDR3 contains 15 residues. Per the germline V gene, CDR1 is DFQATT and CDR2 is SNEGSKA (reference sequence). The CDR3 is CSARDIEGGYNEQFF. The CDR3, as DNA: TGCAGTGCTAGAGATATTGAGGGAGGATACAATGAGCAGTTCTTC.

This clonotype came up many times. This sequence joins TRBV20-1 and TRBJ2-7; TRBD1 aligns across 9 bases. This CDR3 is built from 14 residues. The V gene end was trimmed by 0 bases and the J gene end by 4 bases; junction bases not matched to a gene: 4. Per the germline V gene, CDR1 is DFQATT and CDR2 is SNEGSKA (reference sequence). CDR3 DNA sequence: TGCAGTGCTAGAGATTGGACAGGGGATTACGAGCAGTACTTC. Protein: CSARDWTGDYEQYF.

This clonotype has at least ten counts. This chain connects TRBV18 to TRBJ2-1; 10 nucleotides align to TRBD2. Germline V gene sequence: CDR1 KGHSH, CDR2 LQKENI. This CDR3 has 16 amino acids. J was trimmed by 3 bases and V by 2 bases; bases with no gene match: 4. CDR3 DNA: TGTGCCAGCTCACCAATAGCGGGGGGAGGCTACAATGAGCAGTTCTTC. It yields the protein CASSPIAGGGYNEQFF. The whole variable domain, remainder taken from reference TRBV18 and TRBJ2-1, is NAGVMQNPRHLVRRRGQEARLRCSPMKGHSHVYWYRQLPEEGLKFMVYLQKENIIDESGMPKERFSAEFPKEGPSILRIQQVVRGDSAAYFCASSPIAGGGYNEQFFGPGTRLTVL.

This clonotype was seen only a few times. The chain is built from TRBV5-1 and TRBJ2-5, with 9 bases identical to TRBD2. The CDR3 has 14 amino acids. The J segment lost 5 bases and the V segment lost 4 bases, leaving 6 bases of the junction unmatched. Germline CDR1 is SGHRS and CDR2 is YFSETQ. For the CDR3, the DNA is TGCGCCAGCAGCACCGGGACTAGCCTCGAGACCCAGTACTTC. Translation: CASSTGTSLETQYF.

The J gene is TRBJ2-1, the V gene TRBV27; 13 nucleotides agree with TRBD2. Germline loops: CDR1 MNHEY, CDR2 SMNVEV (reference sequence). V lost 0 bases and J lost 4; bases outside the gene matches: 6. This CDR3 comprises 18 residues. CDR3 bases: TGTGCCAGCAGTTTATCGAAGGGACTAGCGGGGTTGTACAATGAGCAGTTCTTC. Its protein product is CASSLSKGLAGLYNEQFF.

This clonotype was picked up many times. This CDR3 reads CASSETAPSRNTEAFF. CDR3 sequence (DNA): TGTGCCAGCAGCGAGACAGCGCCATCCCGAAACACTGAAGCTTTCTTT. The V call is TRBV7-3, the J call TRBJ1-1, with D possibly being TRBD1 (5 bases). The germline V gene has CDR1 SGHTA and CDR2 FQGTGA. Trimming removed 5 bases at V and 2 bases at J, with 18 bases between. The CDR3 contains 16 residues.

Worth noting for this clonotype: With a much larger clone just one base away, this may be a read error. The V gene is TRBV29-1, the J gene TRBJ1-3, with a weak D call TRBD1 (5 bases). Germline V gene lookup returns CDR1 SQVTM and CDR2 ANQGSEA. The CDR3 runs 11 residues. CDR3 nucleotide sequence: TGCAGCGGGAGTAGGGGAAACACCATATGTTTT. Translated, it gives CSGSRGNTICF.